This paragraph covers one T cell receptor (beta chain) sequence. These data are taken from a study of blood T cell repertoires in COVID-19. Study at large: The origin of the acute and convalescent COVID-19 samples was the United States, Italy and Spain. T cells, B-cell-depleted T cells, or PBMCs supplied cDNA or gDNA.

Original methodology: Nucleated cell number was recorded as an estimate derived from reference gene primer amplification. This table comes from immunoSEQ multiplex PCR, and its TCRdb copy is limited to in-frame clones, with some not included. Clone size and the V and J calls come from that table; the DNA yielded D and trimming. The data hold about 92,000 clones, with around 80% observed a single time. Germline CDR1 is LGHDT and CDR2 is YNNKEL (reference sequence). The CDR3 runs to 13 residues. Deletions cut 4 bases from V and 3 bases from J, with 6 bases between. This TCR came from a man aged 45 to 65 who had recovered from COVID-19. The sequencing input was peripheral blood. The chain recombines TRBV3-1 (or the pseudogene TRBV3-2) with TRBJ1-4; TRBD1 is a possible D gene (5 bases). The CDR3 protein is CASSPGPNEKLFF. The CDR3 DNA is TGTGCCAGCAGCCCAGGGCCTAATGAAAAACTGTTTTTT.